The rows below give T cell receptor beta chains drawn from one sample of a study of cytomegalovirus exposure and HLA in healthy donors. Sequencing used immunoSEQ multiplex PCR; TCRdb keeps in-frame clones, though not all of them. Of about 200,000 clones listed, approximately 12% were seen once; the top ten hold approximately 8.4%. Sequencing was done on a sample of PBMCs. These receptors were obtained from a middle-aged man in good health and CMV-seropositive. The CDR3 runs from the conserved cysteine through the conserved F or W. D genes are given only for firm matches. Some rows have no size entry. The others give once, few or many, or a class for an expanded clone.

D: TRBD1; length: 14; J: TRBJ1-2; V: TRBV5-4; size: once; DNA: TGTGCCAGCAGCTCACAGGGGGCGCGGGGTGGCTACACCTTC; CDR3: CASSSQGARGGYTF
D: TRBD1; length: 16; J: TRBJ2-7; V: TRBV14; size: few; DNA: TGTGCCAGCAGCCACCCCGGGACAGGGGGCTCCTACGAGCAGTACTTC; CDR3: CASSHPGTGGSYEQYF
D: NA; length: 13; J: TRBJ1-1; V: TRBV29-1; size: NA; DNA: TGCAGCGTTGAAGGGGGGCGCGGCACTGAAGCTTTCTTT; CDR3: CSVEGGRGTEAFF
D: NA; length: 16; J: TRBJ2-6; V: TRBV9; size: NA; DNA: TGTGCCAGCAGCTCGGGACTTTTCTCTGGGGCCAACGTCCTGACTTTC; CDR3: CASSSGLFSGANVLTF
D: TRBD1; length: 15; J: TRBJ1-2; V: TRBV7-8; size: NA; DNA: TGTGCCAGCAGCTTACCAAGACAGGGAACCTATGGCTACACCTTC; CDR3: CASSLPRQGTYGYTF
D: NA; length: 17; J: TRBJ2-4; V: TRBV6-1; size: NA; DNA: TGTGCCAGCAGCGAAGGAGGCCCTTTTGGAGCCAAAAACATTCAGTACTTC; CDR3: CASSEGGPFGAKNIQYF
D: TRBD1; length: 14; J: TRBJ1-2; V: TRBV4-1; size: NA; DNA: TGCGCCAGCGGAACAGGGGACACACTCTATGGCTACACCTTC; CDR3: CASGTGDTLYGYTF
D: TRBD2; length: 14; J: TRBJ2-5; V: TRBV5-1; size: few; DNA: TGCGCCAGCAGCGAAACAGGGACTAGGGAGACCCAGTACTTC; CDR3: CASSETGTRETQYF
D: NA; length: 15; J: TRBJ2-2; V: TRBV5-1; size: few; DNA: TGCGCCAGCAGCTTGGAAAGTGGGAGCACCGGGGAGCTGTTTTTT; CDR3: CASSLESGSTGELFF
D: NA; length: 13; J: TRBJ1-1; V: TRBV19; size: NA; DNA: TGTGCCAGTAGTCAGACAGTTAACACTGAAGCTTTCTTT; CDR3: CASSQTVNTEAFF
D: NA; length: 15; J: TRBJ1-1; V: TRBV7-9; size: NA; DNA: TGTGCCAGCAGCTTAGGGGGGGGCAGGGACACTGAAGCTTTCTTT; CDR3: CASSLGGGRDTEAFF
D: TRBD1; length: 14; J: TRBJ1-6; V: TRBV9; size: few; DNA: TGTGCCAGCAGCGTGAGACAGGGGGATTCACCCCTCCACTTT; CDR3: CASSVRQGDSPLHF
D: TRBD1; length: 16; J: TRBJ2-1; V: TRBV5-8; size: NA; DNA: TGTGCCAGCAGCCTCAGGAGGACAGGGGAGATCGGTGAGCAGTTCTTC; CDR3: CASSLRRTGEIGEQFF
D: TRBD1; length: 17; J: TRBJ1-1; V: TRBV2; size: few; DNA: TGTGCCAGCGGGGACAGGTGGGGTTCCGTTGAGAACACTGAAGCTTTCTTT; CDR3: CASGDRWGSVENTEAFF
D: NA; length: 11; J: TRBJ2-3; V: TRBV5-4; size: few; DNA: TGTGCCAGCGGAGTTTCAGATACGCAGTATTTT; CDR3: CASGVSDTQYF
D: NA; length: 13; J: TRBJ1-5; V: TRBV7-2; size: few; DNA: TGTGCCAGCAGCCGTAGCAATTATCAGCCCCAGCATTTT; CDR3: CASSRSNYQPQHF
D: NA; length: 13; J: TRBJ1-3; V: TRBV30; size: few; DNA: TGTGTCCTCTCCCAGGCGGGGGGAAACACCATATATTTT; CDR3: CVLSQAGGNTIYF
D: NA; length: 15; J: TRBJ2-3; V: TRBV9; size: NA; DNA: TGTGCCAGCAGCGTAGGGGGCCCTAGCACAGATACGCAGTATTTT; CDR3: CASSVGGPSTDTQYF
D: TRBD1; length: 13; J: TRBJ2-7; V: TRBV9; size: NA; DNA: TGTGCCAGCAGCGTTACAGGGGGCAACGAGCAGTACTTC; CDR3: CASSVTGGNEQYF
D: TRBD1; length: 15; J: TRBJ1-5; V: TRBV10-1; size: NA; DNA: TGCGCCAGCAGTACCCGGGACAGGGAGGGTCAGCCCCAGCATTTT; CDR3: CASSTRDREGQPQHF
D: TRBD1; length: 14; J: TRBJ1-6; V: TRBV7-2; size: few; DNA: TGTGCCAGCAGCCCCAGGACAGGGCAATCACCCCTCCACTTT; CDR3: CASSPRTGQSPLHF
D: TRBD1; length: 13; J: TRBJ2-1; V: TRBV6-6; size: few; DNA: TGTGCCAGCAGGGACAGGGAGAGCGGTGAGCAGTTCTTC; CDR3: CASRDRESGEQFF
D: NA; length: 13; J: TRBJ2-3; V: TRBV5-8; size: few; DNA: TGTGCCAGCAGAGCCCCCAGCACAGATACGCAGTATTTT; CDR3: CASRAPSTDTQYF
D: NA; length: 13; J: TRBJ2-3; V: TRBV7-2; size: NA; DNA: TGTGCCAGCAGCCCCGTTGGAGGGGTTACGCAGTATTTT; CDR3: CASSPVGGVTQYF
D: NA; length: 14; J: TRBJ1-2; V: TRBV28; size: NA; DNA: TGTGCCAGCAGTTACCACAGGCCCGCTCAGGGCTACACCTTC; CDR3: CASSYHRPAQGYTF
D: NA; length: 13; J: TRBJ1-5; V: TRBV6-5; size: NA; DNA: TGTGACAGAAGTTACAGCCCTTCGGGACCCCAGCATTTT; CDR3: CDRSYSPSGPQHF
D: NA; length: 14; J: TRBJ1-1; V: TRBV4-3; size: medium-sized; DNA: TGCGCCAGCAGCCATTTAACAATGAACACTGAAGCTTTCTTT; CDR3: CASSHLTMNTEAFF
D: NA; length: 15; J: TRBJ1-1; V: TRBV5-4; size: few; DNA: TGTGCCAGCAGCTTGATGGGCACCATGAACACTGAAGCTTTCTTT; CDR3: CASSLMGTMNTEAFF
D: NA; length: 15; J: TRBJ1-1; V: TRBV21-1; size: few; DNA: TGTGCCAGCAGCGCACAGGGGGCTGGGTCTACTGAAGCTTTCTTT; CDR3: CASSAQGAGSTEAFF
D: NA; length: 15; J: TRBJ1-2; V: TRBV6-1; size: few; DNA: TGTGCCAGCAGTGAACGGGCAGGGCCCAGGGATGGCTACACCTTC; CDR3: CASSERAGPRDGYTF
D: TRBD2; length: 17; J: TRBJ2-5; V: TRBV5-1; size: NA; DNA: TGCGCCAGCAGCTCGGGACTAGCGGGGGCCCACCAAGAGACCCAGTACTTC; CDR3: CASSSGLAGAHQETQYF
D: NA; length: 14; J: TRBJ2-2; V: TRBV5-6; size: NA; DNA: TGTGCCAGCAGACGGTCACGCGGCAGCGGGGAGCTGTTTTTT; CDR3: CASRRSRGSGELFF
D: TRBD2; length: 15; J: TRBJ2-5; V: TRBV6-5; size: NA; DNA: TGTGCCAGCAGAGGGTCACGGACTAGCTCGAAGACCCAGTACTTC; CDR3: CASRGSRTSSKTQYF